Listed below are T cell receptor beta chains from one sample, sequenced in a study of cytomegalovirus exposure and HLA in healthy donors. The assay was immunoSEQ multiplex PCR, and TCRdb's table has in-frame clones only and misses some. The sample lists some 150,000 clones, roughly 80% occurring once. What was sequenced was PBMCs. The receptors originated from a woman between 35 and 50 years old in good health and CMV-seropositive. Each CDR3 is given with its conserved first and last residue. Fields, in order: J gene, V gene, D gene, CDR3 length, clone size, CDR3 protein. A D gene is named only where the DNA matches it firmly. Clone size is given for some rows only: seen once, a few or many times, or a class if the clone is expanded.

J gene: TRBJ1-2; V gene: TRBV19; D gene: .; CDR3 length: 13; clone size: .; CDR3 protein: CASSMGRSYGYTF
J gene: TRBJ2-1; V gene: TRBV9; D gene: TRBD1; CDR3 length: 13; clone size: .; CDR3 protein: CAGSRTGYNEQFF
J gene: TRBJ2-1; V gene: TRBV6-5; D gene: TRBD2; CDR3 length: 15; clone size: few; CDR3 protein: CASKTSGGANNEQFF
J gene: TRBJ1-1; V gene: TRBV5-5; D gene: .; CDR3 length: 14; clone size: .; CDR3 protein: CASSLVTANSEAFF
J gene: TRBJ1-1; V gene: TRBV10-3; D gene: .; CDR3 length: 14; clone size: few; CDR3 protein: CAISESLRNTEAFF
J gene: TRBJ1-6; V gene: TRBV28; D gene: .; CDR3 length: 15; clone size: .; CDR3 protein: CASSLATASNSPLHF
J gene: TRBJ1-2; V gene: TRBV5-6; D gene: TRBD1; CDR3 length: 13; clone size: .; CDR3 protein: CASSLQGRRGYTF
J gene: TRBJ2-5; V gene: TRBV28; D gene: TRBD2; CDR3 length: 15; clone size: once; CDR3 protein: CATPSGGDSGETQYF
J gene: TRBJ2-3; V gene: TRBV4-1; D gene: .; CDR3 length: 18; clone size: .; CDR3 protein: CASSQLFLVPGGKRTQYF
J gene: TRBJ1-2; V gene: TRBV9; D gene: TRBD1; CDR3 length: 14; clone size: few; CDR3 protein: CASSPVDRGYGYTF
J gene: TRBJ2-3; V gene: TRBV5-1; D gene: .; CDR3 length: 16; clone size: once; CDR3 protein: CASSLGVAGSTDTQYF
J gene: TRBJ1-5; V gene: TRBV4-1; D gene: .; CDR3 length: 15; clone size: .; CDR3 protein: CASSQGQGLGQPQHF
J gene: TRBJ2-3; V gene: TRBV27; D gene: .; CDR3 length: 17; clone size: once; CDR3 protein: CASSLNKRTGGADTQYF
J gene: TRBJ1-6; V gene: TRBV6-5; D gene: .; CDR3 length: 14; clone size: .; CDR3 protein: CASSYNTYNSPLHF
J gene: TRBJ2-1; V gene: TRBV7-9; D gene: .; CDR3 length: 13; clone size: once; CDR3 protein: CASSLETNNEQFF
J gene: TRBJ1-3; V gene: TRBV30; D gene: TRBD1; CDR3 length: 17; clone size: once; CDR3 protein: CAWSDSRTGVVGNTIYF
J gene: TRBJ1-1; V gene: TRBV4-3; D gene: .; CDR3 length: 15; clone size: .; CDR3 protein: CASSQDRGENTEAFF
J gene: TRBJ2-3; V gene: TRBV9; D gene: .; CDR3 length: 15; clone size: .; CDR3 protein: CASSVGLATTDTQYF
J gene: TRBJ1-1; V gene: TRBV2; D gene: .; CDR3 length: 14; clone size: .; CDR3 protein: CASSELGARVVAFF
J gene: TRBJ2-1; V gene: TRBV29-1; D gene: TRBD2; CDR3 length: 16; clone size: .; CDR3 protein: CSLRSGGAGSYNEQFF
J gene: TRBJ1-2; V gene: TRBV13; D gene: TRBD1; CDR3 length: 13; clone size: .; CDR3 protein: CASSSGQGCGYTF
J gene: TRBJ2-1; V gene: TRBV19; D gene: TRBD1; CDR3 length: 16; clone size: .; CDR3 protein: CASSDTGTGVIDEQFF
J gene: TRBJ1-2; V gene: TRBV5-4; D gene: TRBD1; CDR3 length: 14; clone size: .; CDR3 protein: CASSLDAGGVGYTF
J gene: TRBJ1-1; V gene: TRBV5-4; D gene: .; CDR3 length: 13; clone size: .; CDR3 protein: CASSLYMNTEAFF
J gene: TRBJ2-5; V gene: TRBV14; D gene: TRBD2; CDR3 length: 15; clone size: .; CDR3 protein: CASSPGGGHQETQYF
J gene: TRBJ2-7; V gene: TRBV29-1; D gene: TRBD1; CDR3 length: 12; clone size: .; CDR3 protein: CSVVTGESEQYF
J gene: TRBJ1-6; V gene: TRBV19; D gene: .; CDR3 length: 12; clone size: .; CDR3 protein: CASREINSPLHF
J gene: TRBJ2-5; V gene: TRBV25-1; D gene: TRBD2; CDR3 length: 13; clone size: .; CDR3 protein: CASSGPSGVTQYF